This T cell receptor (beta chain) appears in the sequencing data of a study of blood T cells in healthy people across ages. Per germline, CDR1 SNHLY and CDR2 FYNNEI. The trim removed 4 bases at V and 5 bases at J, leaving 3 bases unmatched. CDR3 size: 14 residues. Worth noting for this clonotype: Its specificity is not known.

For the second PCR, which ran for about 6 to 11 cycles, a sample-barcoded 5' primer and a J-beta primer mix were used. All cDNA molecules were each tagged by a template-switch adaptor with 12 random nucleotides. TCRdb processed the 5' RACE reads anew with MiXCR; each CDR3 protein has one entry. The sample has approximately 780,000 distinct CDR3 sequences, 25% to 30% seen once. Study-wide results and limits: Naive and antigen-experienced cells were not separated, limiting conclusive comparison.

This same sample was also part of a study on T cells of mothers and their children. That study adds: At around 1.4 ug per 15 ul, all of the extracted RNA went into cDNA synthesis.

The receptor comes from a boy younger than 18 in good health. This rearrangement joins TRBV2 to TRBJ2-5, with 11 nucleotides matching TRBD2. The sample was blood. The CDR3 is CASSGLAGFETQYF. As DNA, the CDR3 is TGTGCCAGCAGTGGACTAGCGGGGTTCGAGACCCAGTACTTC. Full variable domain (rest looked up from reference TRBV2 and TRBJ2-5): EPEVTQTPSHQVTQMGQEVILRCVPISNHLYFYWYRQILGQKVEFLVSFYNNEISEKSEIFDDQFSVERPDGSNFTLKIRSTKLEDSAMYFCASSGLAGFETQYFGPGTRLLVL.